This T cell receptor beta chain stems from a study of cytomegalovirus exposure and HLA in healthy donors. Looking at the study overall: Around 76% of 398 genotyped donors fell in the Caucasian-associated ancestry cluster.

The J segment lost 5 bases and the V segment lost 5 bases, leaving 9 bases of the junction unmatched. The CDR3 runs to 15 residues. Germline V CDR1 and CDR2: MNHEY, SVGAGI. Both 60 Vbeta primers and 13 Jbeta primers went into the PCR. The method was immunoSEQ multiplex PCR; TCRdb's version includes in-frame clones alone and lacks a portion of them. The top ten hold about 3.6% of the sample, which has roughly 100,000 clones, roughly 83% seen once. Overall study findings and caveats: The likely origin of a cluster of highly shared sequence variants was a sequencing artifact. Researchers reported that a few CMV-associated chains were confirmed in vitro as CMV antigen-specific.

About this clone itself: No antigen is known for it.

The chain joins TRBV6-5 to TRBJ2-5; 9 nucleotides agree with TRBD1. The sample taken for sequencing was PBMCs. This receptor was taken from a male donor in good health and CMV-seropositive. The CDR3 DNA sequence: TGTGCCAGCAGTATAAGAGGACAGGGGACGGAGACCCAGTACTTC. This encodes CASSIRGQGTETQYF.